Presented here are 2 T cell receptor beta chains from one specimen sequenced in a study of blood T cells in healthy people across ages. Primed by a sample-barcoded 5' primer and a J-beta primer mix, a second PCR proceeded for about 6 to 11 cycles. TCRdb re-called the 5' RACE reads with MiXCR, one entry per CDR3 protein. There are fewer than 1,000,000 distinct CDR3 sequences in the sample; more than 40% occur only once, and 15% to 25% lies in the top ten. What was sequenced was blood. The receptors stem from a man in his 60s in good health.

Comment on this clonotype: The junction departs from germline at one end; a sequencing error may be responsible. The rearrangement links TRBV7-2 to TRBJ2-7; D is possibly TRBD2 (6 bases). This CDR3 has 14 amino acids. The germline V gene has CDR1 SGHTA and CDR2 FQGNSA. Here the CDR3 reads CASGQWRGSYDQYF. CDR3 nucleotide sequence: TGTGCCAGCGGCCAATGGAGGGGTTCCTACGATCAGTACTTC.

The CDR3 DNA sequence: TGTGCCAGCAGCACTGGGGGTATTAGCTATGGCTACACCTTC. Translating it yields CASSTGGISYGYTF. V is TRBV5-6 and J is TRBJ1-2, with D perhaps TRBD1 (5 bases). CDR1 is SGHDT, CDR2 YYEEEE, per germline. This CDR3 is built from 14 residues. Trimming took 4 bases from V and 4 from J, leaving 14 bases between them.